These 14 T cell receptor beta chains were sequenced from one sample in a study of blood T cell repertoires in COVID-19. Sequenced by immunoSEQ multiplex PCR; TCRdb stores in-frame clones only, minus some. The table shows some 230,000 clones, with 85% occurring only once. The sequenced sample was peripheral blood. The receptors were sampled from a man aged 35-49 years with acute or convalescent COVID-19.

The J gene is TRBJ1-1, the V gene TRBV7-9, with a tentative D call TRBD1 (5 bases). With 5 bases removed from V and 3 bases from J, the gap between germline ends came to 19 bases. The CDR3 has 16 amino acids. Germline assignment: CDR1 SEHNR and CDR2 FQNEAQ (reference sequence). The CDR3 here is CASSPNYRARDTEAFF. Written as DNA, the CDR3 is TGTGCCAGCAGCCCGAATTATAGGGCCAGGGACACTGAAGCTTTCTTT.

The chain links TRBV10-1 to TRBJ1-1; 7 bases align to TRBD1. This CDR3 has 13 amino acids. The germline V gene encodes CDR1 WNHNN and CDR2 SYGVQD (reference sequence). The trim removed 6 bases at V and 4 bases at J, leaving 5 bases unmatched. CDR3 bases: TGCGCCAGCAGCCCCCCAGGGGGCACTGAAGCTTTCTTT. Translated: CASSPPGGTEAFF.

The genes are TRBV28 and TRBJ1-2; a possible D gene is TRBD1 (5 bases). Trimming removed 2 bases at V and 7 bases at J, with 11 bases between. Germline CDR1 MDHEN, CDR2 SYDVKM. This CDR3 is 13 amino acids long. CDR3 nucleotides: TGTGCCAGCAGTTTAGACAGCCACGGTGGCTACACCTTC. As protein: CASSLDSHGGYTF.

The rearrangement uses TRBV7-9 and TRBJ2-3, with 7 bases lining up with TRBD2. V dropped 6 bases and J dropped 4; count of bases not matched to a gene: 7. The germline gives CDR1 SEHNR, CDR2 FQNEAQ (reference sequence). The CDR3 is made up of 14 amino acids. CDR3 amino acids: CASRETGRADTQYF. The CDR3 DNA reads as TGTGCCAGCAGGGAGACGGGGAGGGCAGATACGCAGTATTTT. Filled out from reference TRBV7-9 and TRBJ2-3, the complete variable domain reads DTGVSQNPRHKITKRGQNVTFRCDPISEHNRLYWYRQTLGQGPEFLTYFQNEAQLEKSRLLSDRFSAERPKGSFSTLEIQRTEQGDSAMYLCASRETGRADTQYFGPGTRLTVL.

This clone was observed a few times. The chain has TRBV11-2 and TRBJ2-2; 10 nucleotides agree with TRBD2. The CDR3 is 16 residues long. Trimming cost V 3 bases and J 2 bases; bases outside gene matches: 3. CDR1 and CDR2 (germline): SGHAT, FQNNGV. Here the CDR3 DNA reads TGTGCCAGCAGCTTCTGGACTAGCGGCAACACCGGGGAGCTGTTTTTT. Residues: CASSFWTSGNTGELFF. Supplemented by reference TRBV11-2 and TRBJ2-2, the full variable domain reads EAGVAQSPRYKIIEKRQSVAFWCNPISGHATLYWYQQILGQGPKLLIQFQNNGVVDDSQLPKDRFSAERLKGVDSTLKIQPAKLEDSAVYLCASSFWTSGNTGELFFGEGSRLTVL.

This clone was detected only a few times. The chain is built from TRBV11-1 and TRBJ2-7; TRBD1 agrees at 8 bases. The CDR3 has 14 amino acids. J gave up 2 bases and V 1 base, and 1 base lay outside the gene matches. Germline V lookup: CDR1 SGHAT, CDR2 FQDESV (reference sequence). The CDR3 nucleotides read TGTGCCAGCAGCTTAGAACAGGGGGCCTACGAGCAGTACTTC. It specifies CASSLEQGAYEQYF.

The rearrangement uses TRBV28 and TRBJ1-2; 9 bases agree with TRBD1. The V and J ends lost 7 bases and 2 bases, in that order; junction bases with no gene match: 2. CDR1 and CDR2 from the germline V gene are MDHEN and SYDVKM. This CDR3 is built from 13 residues. CDR3 DNA: TGTGCCAGCACGACAGGGGGAAACTATGGCTACACCTTC. Its translation is CASTTGGNYGYTF.

The chain recombines TRBV7-3 with TRBJ2-6, with D possibly TRBD2 on 6 matching bases. This CDR3 comprises 16 residues. V gave up 3 bases and J gave up 2 bases, with 11 bases separating them. Germline V gene data show CDR1 as SGHTA and CDR2 as FQGTGA. The CDR3 protein is CASSFIRGTGANVLTF. For the CDR3, the DNA is TGTGCCAGCAGCTTCATTCGGGGGACTGGGGCCAACGTCCTGACTTTC.

The J gene is TRBJ1-6, the V gene TRBV20-1; no reliable D call. V lost 3 bases and J lost 1, with 4 bases in between. CDR3 size: 13 residues. Germline V lookup: CDR1 DFQATT, CDR2 SNEGSKA (reference sequence). For the CDR3, the DNA is TGCAGTGCTAGTACTTCCTATAATTCACCCCTCCACTTT. This encodes CSASTSYNSPLHF.

V gene TRBV19 combines with J gene TRBJ1-2, with 8 bases identical to TRBD1. The CDR3 spans 17 residues. CDR1 LNHDA and CDR2 SQIVND come from the germline V gene (reference sequence). The V segment lost 1 base and the J segment 5 bases; nucleotides outside the gene matches: 12. The CDR3 reads CASSIAPTTGARYGYTF. The CDR3 nucleotides are TGTGCCAGTAGTATAGCCCCTACGACAGGGGCTAGGTATGGCTACACCTTC.

The rearrangement links TRBV6-6 to TRBJ1-5; 7 bases are a match to TRBD1. Germline CDR1 and CDR2: MNHNY and SVGAGI (reference sequence). The CDR3 is 13 amino acids. CDR3: CAEGAGLNQPQHF. CDR3 bases: TGTGCTGAGGGGGCGGGTCTCAATCAGCCCCAGCATTTT.

The genes are TRBV4-1 and TRBJ2-7; 7 nucleotides align to TRBD1. J lost 3 bases, V lost 4 bases, and 3 bases had no gene match. CDR3 length: 13 amino acids. Germline V lookup: CDR1 MGHRA, CDR2 YSYEKL. CDR3 sequence (DNA): TGCGCCAGCAGCCCTGACAGGGACTACGAGCAGTACTTC. This sequence encodes CASSPDRDYEQYF.

V is TRBV28 and J is TRBJ1-6; 7 bases line up with TRBD1. V was pared by 2 bases and J by 7 bases, with 5 bases of the junction left unmatched. This CDR3 has 15 residues. Looked up from germline, CDR1 is MDHEN and CDR2 is SYDVKM. The CDR3 here is CASSLPTGANSPLHF. The CDR3 DNA reads TGTGCCAGCAGTTTACCCACAGGGGCAAATTCACCCCTCCACTTT.

The V call is TRBV28, the J call TRBJ1-2; D is ambiguous. The CDR3 extends over 12 amino acids. The V end lost 5 bases, the J end lost 8 bases, and 12 bases lay between the germline ends. From germline, CDR1 is MDHEN and CDR2 SYDVKM. The CDR3 protein is CASSEYRSGYTF. The CDR3 nucleotides are TGTGCCAGCAGTGAATACAGATCCGGCTACACCTTC.